This entry lists 26 T cell receptor beta chains sequenced from one sample in a study of T cells in Graves' hyperthyroidism and ophthalmopathy. The investigators amplified TCR beta CDR3 regions from RNA transcripts. Primed by the HTBI set, a first-round RT-PCR was run on the TCR CDR3. MiXCR, run by TCRdb on the multiplex PCR reads, gives a single entry per CDR3 protein. The sample lists a few hundred thousand distinct CDR3 sequences, 20% to 25% seen once, with more than 20% in the top ten. Sequenced material: blood. The receptors originated from a man aged 18 to 29 with Graves' hyperthyroidism.

The rearrangement joins TRBV12-3 or TRBV12-4 to TRBJ1-2, with 8 positions matching TRBD1. Trimming removed 5 bases from V and 8 bases from J; junction bases left unmatched: 4. This CDR3 spans 12 amino acids. The CDR3 spells CASSTGTGGYTF. CDR3 in DNA: TGTGCCAGCAGTACCGGGACAGGAGGCTACACCTTC.

The V gene is TRBV30, the J gene TRBJ2-6; D perhaps matches TRBD2 (5 bases). CDR1 GTSNPN and CDR2 SVGIG come from the germline V gene (reference sequence). Trimming pared 4 bases from V and 0 bases from J, leaving 13 bases between. CDR3 length: 16 residues. The CDR3 DNA is TGTGCCTGGACGACGACGGGGTCCTCTGGGGCCAACGTCCTGACTTTC. Protein: CAWTTTGSSGANVLTF.

The chain links TRBV25-1 to TRBJ2-6, with TRBD1 matching 8 bases. The CDR3 runs to 15 residues. The J segment lost 4 bases and the V segment lost 5 bases, leaving 4 bases of the junction unmatched. Germline values: CDR1 MGHDK, CDR2 SYGVNS. The CDR3 is CASSYRGKGANVLTF. In nucleotides, the CDR3 is TGTGCCAGCAGTTACAGGGGGAAAGGGGCCAACGTCCTGACTTTC.

V is TRBV2 and J is TRBJ1-5; D ambiguous. The V gene's germline CDR1 is SNHLY and CDR2 FYNNEI. The CDR3 is 16 residues long. Trimming pared 2 bases from V and 0 bases from J, leaving 11 bases between. CDR3 amino acids: CASSESDQYSNQPQHF. The DNA of the CDR3 is TGTGCCAGCAGTGAATCAGATCAATATAGCAATCAGCCCCAGCATTTT.

This clonotype was found many times. The V and J genes are TRBV12-3 or TRBV12-4 and TRBJ1-2, with 10 nucleotides matching TRBD1. V lost 6 bases and J lost 7; bases outside the gene matches: 5. The CDR3 is 13 residues long. The CDR3 nucleotides read TGTGCCAGCAGGGGACAGGGGTTCGGTGGCTACACCTTC. This encodes CASRGQGFGGYTF.

This clonotype was observed many times. This chain connects TRBV12-3 or TRBV12-4 to TRBJ1-5, with a weak D call TRBD1 (6 bases). Trimming took off 6 bases at V and 0 bases at J, with 15 bases between the two ends. The CDR3 length is 16 residues. CDR3 loop: CASRQGAPYSNQPQHF. The CDR3 nucleotides are TGTGCCAGCAGACAGGGCGCACCGTATAGCAATCAGCCCCAGCATTTT.

This clonotype was picked up many times. Since no conserved phenylalanine or tryptophan closes the CDR3, a read error is the likely cause. This chain joins TRBV4-1 and TRBJ2-2; 7 bases are a match to TRBD1. Germline CDR1 MGHRA, CDR2 YSYEKL. CDR3 size: 13 residues. J lost 5 bases, V lost 6 bases, and 3 bases had no gene match. This CDR3 is CASSQDRTGELFL. The DNA for the CDR3 is TGCGCCAGCAGTCAGGACAGGACCGGGGAGCTGTTTCTT.

This rearrangement joins TRBV11-1 to TRBJ2-5, with a weak D call TRBD2 (7 bases). CDR3 length equals 16 residues. Trimming stripped 1 base from V and 7 bases from J, with 19 bases between. In germline, CDR1 is SGHAT, CDR2 FQDESV (reference sequence). CDR3 sequence (DNA): TGTGCCAGCAGCTTAGACGCGGCGGGGGCCGCTTGGACCCAGTACTTC. Translated, it gives CASSLDAAGAAWTQYF. The complete variable domain, with remaining parts taken from reference TRBV11-1 and TRBJ2-5, reads EAEVAQSPRYKITEKSQAVAFWCDPISGHATLYWYRQILGQGPELLVQFQDESVVDDSQLPKDRFSAERLKGVDSTLKIQPAELGDSAMYLCASSLDAAGAAWTQYFGPGTRLLVL.

This clonotype was counted many times. This chain connects TRBV6-5 to TRBJ1-2, with TRBD1 as a possible D gene (5 bases). V lost 0 bases to trimming and J lost 5 bases, with 10 bases between them. Germline V gives CDR1 MNHEY, CDR2 SVGAGI. The CDR3 contains 14 residues. This CDR3 is CASSYSSGGYGYTF. CDR3 nucleotide sequence: TGTGCCAGCAGTTACTCGTCGGGGGGTTATGGCTACACCTTC.

V is TRBV6-5 and J is TRBJ1-2; D possibly corresponds to TRBD1 (6 bases). The CDR3 extends over 14 amino acids. V lost 0 bases, J lost 8 bases, and 13 bases lay in between. From germline, CDR1 is MNHEY and CDR2 SVGAGI. The CDR3 here is CASSYSRTDGGYTF. CDR3 DNA: TGTGCCAGCAGTTACTCTAGGACAGATGGAGGCTACACCTTC.

This clonotype was observed many times. Written as DNA, the CDR3 is TGTGCCAGCAGCCCACAGGGAGGGAACACCGGGGAGCTGTTTTTT. Translation: CASSPQGGNTGELFF. The V and J genes are TRBV13 and TRBJ2-2; either TRBD1 or TRBD2 may supply D (6 bases each). CDR3 length: 15 amino acids. V was trimmed by 5 bases and J by 1 base, leaving 11 bases between them. Germline V gene data show CDR1 as PRHDT and CDR2 as FYEKMQ (reference sequence).

Here the CDR3 DNA reads TGCGCCAGCAGCTTGGAGACAGACGAGCAGTACTTC. Amino acids: CASSLETDEQYF. The chain combines TRBV5-1 with TRBJ2-7, with D maybe TRBD1 (5 bases). V was cut by 0 bases and J by 5 bases, with 6 bases left in between. CDR1 is SGHRS, CDR2 YFSETQ, per germline. CDR3 size: 12 residues.

This clonotype came up many times. The V call is TRBV28, the J call TRBJ2-4; possibly TRBD1 or TRBD2 for D (5 bases each). Germline V gene sequence: CDR1 MDHEN, CDR2 SYDVKM. V was trimmed by 3 bases and J by 3 bases, leaving 24 bases between them. The CDR3 has 19 residues. The DNA of the CDR3 is TGTGCCAGCAGTTTGAGTTTCAGGTCCGGGGCGAGGGACAAAAACATTCAGTACTTC. Translating it yields CASSLSFRSGARDKNIQYF. The whole variable domain, filled in from reference TRBV28 and TRBJ2-4, reads DVKVTQSSRYLVKRTGEKVFLECVQDMDHENMFWYRQDPGLGLRLIYFSYDVKMKEKGDIPEGYSVSREKKERFSLILESASTNQTSMYLCASSLSFRSGARDKNIQYFGAGTRLSVL.

The rearrangement joins TRBV12-3 or TRBV12-4 to TRBJ2-4; D call uncertain. This CDR3 has 16 residues. Trimming removed 3 bases at V and 5 bases at J, with 17 bases between. CDR3 in amino acids: CASSLNHLRVENIQYF. The CDR3 nucleotides read TGTGCCAGCAGTTTGAATCACCTCCGTGTCGAAAACATTCAGTACTTC.

This clonotype was counted at least ten times. The chain couples TRBV12-3 or TRBV12-4 to TRBJ1-5, with TRBD1 as a possible D gene (5 bases). The V end was cut by 1 base, the J end by 2 bases, with 9 bases between. The CDR3 extends over 15 amino acids. CDR3 region: CASSLEGGGNQPQHF. CDR3 nucleotide sequence: TGTGCCAGCAGTTTAGAAGGAGGGGGCAATCAGCCCCAGCATTTT.

The table lists this clonotype with many counts. The chain links TRBV19 to TRBJ2-5; the match to TRBD1 covers 8 bases. This CDR3 has 13 amino acids. V gave up 3 bases and J gave up 4 bases; unmatched junction bases: 1. Germline V gene data show CDR1 as LNHDA and CDR2 as SQIVND (reference sequence). CDR3 in amino acids: CASSMDRAETQYF. DNA for the CDR3: TGTGCCAGTAGTATGGACAGGGCAGAGACCCAGTACTTC.

This clonotype was observed at least ten times. The chain has TRBV2 and TRBJ1-1, with a tentative D call TRBD1 (5 bases). The CDR3 loop spans 14 amino acids. V gave up 8 bases and J gave up 1 base, with 14 bases separating them. Germline V gives CDR1 SNHLY, CDR2 FYNNEI. The CDR3 spells CASGGRLWNTEAFF. In DNA form, the CDR3 reads TGTGCCAGCGGGGGACGACTGTGGAACACTGAAGCTTTCTTT.

The CDR3 DNA reads TGTGCCAGCTCACCACGGGTGGAGAACACTGAAGCTTTCTTT. Its protein is CASSPRVENTEAFF. V gene TRBV18 combines with J gene TRBJ1-1; D not certain. Looked up from germline, CDR1 is KGHSH and CDR2 is LQKENI. This CDR3 is 14 amino acids long. Trimming pared 1 base from V and 1 base from J, leaving 7 bases between.

This clonotype showed up just a few times. This chain's CDR3 is CASSQDPDSSYEQYF. Written as DNA, the CDR3 is TGTGCCAGCAGCCAAGATCCCGACAGCTCCTACGAGCAGTACTTC. The chain recombines TRBV4-2 with TRBJ2-7; D may be TRBD1 (5 bases). This CDR3 has 15 amino acids. Trimming took off 0 bases at V and 0 bases at J, with 9 bases between the two ends. The germline V gene has CDR1 LGHNA and CDR2 YNFKEQ.

Many counts were recorded for this clonotype. The chain couples TRBV12-3 or TRBV12-4 to TRBJ1-5; possible D gene TRBD1, 6 bases. The CDR3 contains 13 residues. V gave up 8 bases and J gave up 6 bases, with 14 bases separating them. The CDR3 nucleotides are TGTGCCAGCCAAAAGGGGGTCGGTCAGCCCCAGCATTTT. Residues: CASQKGVGQPQHF.

This clonotype was counted a few times. The junction shows a germline mismatch at one end, possibly a read error. The rearrangement links TRBV4-1 to TRBJ1-3, with D maybe TRBD1 (6 bases). Per the germline V gene, CDR1 is MGHRA and CDR2 is YSYEKL. The CDR3 has 14 amino acids. The chain's CDR3 is CASSQDGAGHRLDF. The DNA for the CDR3 is TGCGCCAGCAGCCAAGATGGGGCGGGACACCGTTTGGATTTT.

This clonotype was recorded at least ten times. J is TRBJ1-3 and V is TRBV30; D gene ambiguous. CDR1 GTSNPN and CDR2 SVGIG come from the germline V gene (reference sequence). V lost 4 bases and J lost 4, with 5 bases in between. The CDR3 is 11 residues long. Here the CDR3 DNA reads TGTGCCTGGAAACAGGGAAACACCATATATTTT. The encoded protein is CAWKQGNTIYF. Full variable domain (rest looked up from reference TRBV30 and TRBJ1-3): SQTIHQWPATLVQPVGSPLSLECTVEGTSNPNLYWYRQAAGRGLQLLFYSVGIGQISSEVPQNLSASRPQDRQFILSSKKLLLSDSGFYLCAWKQGNTIYFGEGSWLTVV.

This clonotype was recorded many times. This sequence joins TRBV19 and TRBJ1-1, with D hard to call. The CDR3 covers 12 residues. V lost 2 bases and J 11 bases, leaving 12 bases between the germline ends. The germline CDR1 and CDR2 sequences are LNHDA and SQIVND (reference sequence). As DNA, the CDR3 is TGTGCCAGTAGTATACGACCCCCGCAGGCTTTCTTT. It encodes CASSIRPPQAFF. Looking up the rest from reference TRBV19 and TRBJ1-1 gives the full variable domain: DGGITQSPKYLFRKEGQNVTLSCEQNLNHDAMYWYRQDPGQGLRLIYYSQIVNDFQKGDIAEGYSVSREKKESFPLTVTSAQKNPTAFYLCASSIRPPQAFFGQGTRLTVV.

This clonotype was counted many times. The chain has TRBV3-1 and TRBJ2-7; D perhaps matches TRBD1 (6 bases). Trimming cost V 6 bases and J 5 bases, with 11 bases left between them. The CDR3 has 12 amino acids. CDR1 LGHDT and CDR2 YNNKEL come from the germline V gene (reference sequence). For the CDR3, the DNA is TGTGCCAGCAGATCGCAGGGGAACGAGCAGTACTTC. It codes for CASRSQGNEQYF.

This clonotype was observed at least ten times. The rearrangement uses TRBV20-1 and TRBJ1-5; D gene unclear. This CDR3 contains 13 residues. Germline V gene sequence: CDR1 DFQATT, CDR2 SNEGSKA (reference sequence). Deletions cut 4 bases from V and 4 bases from J, with 11 bases between. The CDR3 DNA follows: TGCAGTGCTAACTCGGACCAGAATCAGCCCCAGCATTTT. Amino acid sequence: CSANSDQNQPQHF.

In its sample, this clonotype was seen many times. CDR3 nucleotide sequence: TGTGCCAGCAGTTACATATCACTAGCGACCGGGGAGCTGTTTTTT. It translates to CASSYISLATGELFF. The chain links TRBV6-5 to TRBJ2-2; TRBD2 aligns across 7 bases. V shed 2 bases and J 5 bases; nucleotides not matched to a gene: 5. Per the germline V gene, CDR1 is MNHEY and CDR2 is SVGAGI. The CDR3 runs to 15 residues.